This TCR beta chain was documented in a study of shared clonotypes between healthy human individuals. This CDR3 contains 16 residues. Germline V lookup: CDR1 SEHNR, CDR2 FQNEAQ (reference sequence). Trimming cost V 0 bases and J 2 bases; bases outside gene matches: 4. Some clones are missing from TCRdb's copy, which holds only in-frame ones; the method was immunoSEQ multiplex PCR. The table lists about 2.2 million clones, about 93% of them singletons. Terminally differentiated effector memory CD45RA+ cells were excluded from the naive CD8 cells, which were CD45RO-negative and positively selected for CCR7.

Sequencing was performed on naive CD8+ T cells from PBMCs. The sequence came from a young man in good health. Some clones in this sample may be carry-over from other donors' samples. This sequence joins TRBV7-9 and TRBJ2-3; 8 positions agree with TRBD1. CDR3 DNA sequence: TGTGCCAGCAGCTTAGCGGGGGGACAGGACACAGATACGCAGTATTTT. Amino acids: CASSLAGGQDTDTQYF.